This T cell receptor beta chain was recovered during a study of blood T cell repertoires in COVID-19. Overall study context: Specimens from acute and convalescent COVID-19 originated in the United States, Italy and Spain. Sources were T cells, B-cell-depleted T cells, or PBMCs; the material itself was cDNA or gDNA.

The germline V gene encodes CDR1 SGDLS and CDR2 YYNGEE. This CDR3 spans 15 amino acids. V gave up 4 bases and J gave up 8 bases; unmatched junction bases: 8. Methods used by the authors: Estimation of nucleated cell counts was performed using reference gene primer amplification. Profiling relied on immunoSEQ multiplex PCR, and the TCRdb table lists in-frame clones only, not all of them. The DNA gave D and trimming, while V, J and clone size come from that table. Among approximately 110,000 clones listed, roughly 69% were seen once. The sample comprised peripheral blood. This receptor was obtained from an older man with acute or convalescent COVID-19. The chain couples TRBV9 to TRBJ1-6; TRBD1 matches 8 bases. CDR3 coding DNA: TGTGCCAGCAGCCCCGGACAGGGTGGTCATTCACCCCTCCACTTT. This encodes CASSPGQGGHSPLHF.